This entry lists 17 T cell receptor beta chains sequenced from one sample in a study of blood T cell repertoires in COVID-19. Sequencing used immunoSEQ multiplex PCR; TCRdb keeps in-frame clones, though not all of them. This table has around 51,000 clones, 90% appearing once. The sequencing input was peripheral blood. The receptor source for this set is a man between 65 and 85 years old with acute or convalescent COVID-19.

The chain employs TRBV5-8 and TRBJ2-7, with D uncertain. This CDR3 region has 10 residues. The V gene lost 5 bases and the J gene lost 3 bases, with 3 bases spanning the gap. Germline V CDR1 and CDR2: SGHTS, YDEGEE. This CDR3 reads CASRSYEQYF. CDR3 bases: TGTGCCAGCAGGAGCTACGAGCAGTACTTC.

The chain joins TRBV7-2 to TRBJ1-3; possible D gene TRBD1, 6 bases. Trimming removed 0 bases at V and 4 bases at J, with 10 bases between. The CDR3 is made up of 15 amino acids. Germline CDR1 reads SGHTA; CDR2 reads FQGNSA. This CDR3 reads CASSLARTGGNTIYF. The CDR3 region has the DNA TGTGCCAGCAGCTTAGCGAGAACAGGGGGAAACACCATATATTTT.

This clone was seen more than once but under ten times. The rearrangement uses TRBV7-9 and TRBJ2-7; 7 bases fit TRBD1. The V gene end was trimmed by 2 bases and the J gene end by 4 bases; junction bases not matched to a gene: 8. Looked up from germline, CDR1 is SEHNR and CDR2 is FQNEAQ (reference sequence). The CDR3 runs 15 residues. The CDR3 DNA reads as TGTGCCAGCAGCTTACCCGGGACAGAGGAATACGAGCAGTACTTC. Its protein product is CASSLPGTEEYEQYF.

The rearrangement links TRBV7-2 to TRBJ1-3; D is possibly TRBD1 (6 bases). Germline-derived CDR1 and CDR2 are SGHTA and FQGNSA. The germline V and J ends were trimmed by 1 base and 0 bases, with 10 bases remaining between them. The CDR3 is made up of 16 amino acids. The CDR3 nucleotides are TGTGCCAGCAGCTTAGATTCGACAGGCTCTGGAAACACCATATATTTT. Translated: CASSLDSTGSGNTIYF.

The CDR3 protein is CSARLAGGTDTQYF. The CDR3, as DNA: TGCAGCGCCCGATTAGCGGGGGGGACAGATACGCAGTATTTT. The chain carries TRBV29-1 and TRBJ2-3; 11 bases agree with TRBD2. The CDR3 is made up of 14 amino acids. Germline CDR1 is SQVTM and CDR2 is ANQGSEA. The V gene end was trimmed by 7 bases and the J gene end by 3 bases; junction bases not matched to a gene: 6.

J is TRBJ2-7 and V is TRBV5-1; 8 bases are shared with TRBD2. There are 16 residues in the CDR3. Germline V gives CDR1 SGHRS, CDR2 YFSETQ. V was pared by 4 bases and J by 0 bases, with 9 bases of the junction left unmatched. CDR3 DNA: TGCGCCAGCAGCCCCAGCGGGGGCATTACCTCCTACGAGCAGTACTTC. This gives the protein CASSPSGGITSYEQYF.

This chain connects TRBV12-3 or TRBV12-4 to TRBJ1-1; D uncertain. The CDR3 sequence is 13 residues long. The V and J ends lost 6 bases and 6 bases respectively, with 14 bases between them. The DNA for the CDR3 is TGTGCCAGCAGCCCCACAGAGAGGGCTGAAGCTTTCTTT. Its protein is CASSPTERAEAFF.

The V and J genes are TRBV3-1 (or the pseudogene TRBV3-2) and TRBJ2-7, with 8 positions matching TRBD1. CDR1 is LGHDT and CDR2 is YNNKEL in the germline V gene (reference sequence). J lost 1 base, V lost 4 bases, and 6 bases had no gene match. This CDR3 is built from 15 residues. For the CDR3, the DNA is TGTGCCAGCAGCCGCGGACAGGGTGGGTCCTACGAGCAGTACTTC. This gives the protein CASSRGQGGSYEQYF.

This chain joins TRBV5-4 and TRBJ1-1; 8 nucleotides agree with TRBD1. The CDR3 is 15 residues long. Germline trimming cut 4 bases from V and 0 bases from J; bases unmatched to any gene: 5. CDR1 is SGHNT, CDR2 YYREEE, per germline (reference sequence). The CDR3: CASSTGQEMNTEAFF. DNA for the CDR3: TGTGCCAGCAGCACGGGACAGGAGATGAACACTGAAGCTTTCTTT.

This clone was seen once. This rearrangement joins TRBV20-1 to TRBJ2-7, with TRBD1 matching 9 bases. The CDR3 consists of 12 residues. Germline V CDR1 and CDR2: DFQATT, SNEGSKA (reference sequence). The trim removed 3 bases at V and 5 bases at J, leaving 2 bases unmatched. The CDR3 DNA sequence: TGCAGTGCTAGTGGGACAGGGAACGAGCAGTACTTC. It encodes CSASGTGNEQYF.

This clone was detected only a few times. V is TRBV5-1 and J is TRBJ1-1, with D possibly matching TRBD1 (5 bases). Germline V gives CDR1 SGHRS, CDR2 YFSETQ. The CDR3 sequence is 13 residues long. Trimming stripped 2 bases from V and 8 bases from J, with 13 bases between. CDR3 residues: CASSLGPGGEAFF. As DNA, the CDR3 is TGCGCCAGCAGCTTAGGCCCCGGGGGGGAAGCTTTCTTT.

The gene calls are TRBV28 and TRBJ2-5; 7 positions match TRBD2. V was pared by 0 bases and J by 5 bases, with 6 bases of the junction left unmatched. CDR3 size: 15 residues. Germline assignment: CDR1 MDHEN and CDR2 SYDVKM. CDR3 amino acids: CASSLWSGRGETQYF. For the CDR3, the DNA is TGTGCCAGCAGTTTATGGTCAGGGCGGGGGGAGACCCAGTACTTC.

The chain joins TRBV9 to TRBJ2-2; tentatively, D is TRBD1 (5 bases). The V end was cut by 0 bases, the J end by 6 bases, with 9 bases between. This CDR3 contains 14 residues. In germline, CDR1 is SGDLS, CDR2 YYNGEE. The CDR3 loop is CASSVGRVSGELFF. The CDR3 DNA reads TGTGCCAGCAGCGTAGGCAGGGTCTCCGGGGAGCTGTTTTTT. The whole variable domain, filled in from reference TRBV9 and TRBJ2-2, reads DSGVTQTPKHLITATGQRVTLRCSPRSGDLSVYWYQQSLDQGLQFLIQYYNGEERAKGNILERFSAQQFPDLHSELNLSSLELGDSALYFCASSVGRVSGELFFGEGSRLTVL.

The chain links TRBV6-2 or TRBV6-3 to TRBJ2-3; TRBD2 aligns across 13 bases. This CDR3 comprises 21 residues. The V segment lost 5 bases and the J segment 2 bases; nucleotides outside the gene matches: 19. Germline CDR1 MNHEY, CDR2 SVGEGT. The CDR3 region is CASSHRLAGGVHALFTDTQYF. The CDR3 DNA sequence: TGTGCCAGCAGTCATAGACTAGCGGGGGGAGTCCATGCCCTTTTCACAGATACGCAGTATTTT.

The chain recombines TRBV2 with TRBJ1-1, with TRBD1 matching 10 bases. The CDR3 length is 14 residues. After removal of 8 bases from V and 3 bases from J, the junction contained 6 bases not matched to a gene. Looked up from germline, CDR1 is SNHLY and CDR2 is FYNNEI. The DNA for the CDR3 is TGTGCCAGCCTGAAGGACAGGGGGGACACTGAAGCTTTCTTT. Translated: CASLKDRGDTEAFF.

This chain uses TRBV29-1 with TRBJ1-1; D gene uncertain. CDR3 length equals 10 residues. CDR1 SQVTM and CDR2 ANQGSEA come from the germline V gene. V gave up 7 bases and J gave up 2 bases, with 5 bases separating them. The CDR3 region is CSAINTEAFF. Here the CDR3 DNA reads TGCAGCGCTATAAACACTGAAGCTTTCTTT. Looking up the rest from reference TRBV29-1 and TRBJ1-1 gives the full variable domain: SAVISQKPSRDICQRGTSLTIQCQVDSQVTMMFWYRQQPGQSLTLIATANQGSEATYESGFVIDKFPISRPNLTFSTLTVSNMSPEDSSIYLCSAINTEAFFGQGTRLTVV.

The count of this clone is one. The chain recombines TRBV28 with TRBJ2-3; 13 positions match TRBD2. Germline V lookup: CDR1 MDHEN, CDR2 SYDVKM. The CDR3 extends over 17 amino acids. Trimming removed 5 bases from V and 1 base from J; junction bases left unmatched: 6. The CDR3 region has the DNA TGTGCCAGCAGTGAAATCGGGACTAGCGGGGGCACAGATACGCAGTATTTT. Its protein product is CASSEIGTSGGTDTQYF.